This T cell receptor (beta chain) was profiled in a study of CD8+CD57+ T cells in acquired aplastic anemia. Genomic DNA served as template for TCR beta VDJ and CDR3 profiling. A single record per CDR3 protein comes from TCRdb applying MiXCR to the reads. The table includes roughly 150,000 distinct CDR3 sequences, 40% to 50% detected once. This clonotype was seen a handful of times. The CDR3 has 16 residues. In germline, CDR1 is SGHNT, CDR2 YYREEE (reference sequence). Unmatched junction bases numbered 9, after V lost 3 bases and J lost 4 bases. Patients chosen for sequencing had CD8+CD57+ cells that had expanded, as shown by flow cytometry.

The origin of this receptor is a human donor with aplastic anemia. This rearrangement joins TRBV5-4 to TRBJ2-1, with 8 bases identical to TRBD2. Sequencing was performed on sorted CD4+, CD8+, or CD8+CD57+ T cells (not recorded which) from PBMCs. The CDR3 DNA sequence: TGTGCCAGCAGCTCAAAACTTAGCGGGGTGTACAATGAGCAGTTCTTC. Residues: CASSSKLSGVYNEQFF.